What follows is one T cell receptor beta chain and its context. Antigen unknown. The data stem from a study of lymphopenia after photon versus proton radiotherapy. The protocol was immunoSEQ multiplex PCR, while the TCRdb copy is restricted to in-frame clones and leaves out a portion. The sample carries some 170,000 clones, around 85% recorded once. General observations from the study: Post-nadir diversity loss with photons came from oligoclonal expansion, particularly CD8+ Temra cells. Photon-treated patients lost naive T cells and TCR diversity; proton-treated stayed stable. In patients who died, overall survival fell as post-nadir TCR diversity dropped more.

Trimming at V came to 4 bases and at J to 7 bases, leaving 4 bases not matched to a gene. The V gene's germline CDR1 is ENHRY and CDR2 SYGVKD. The CDR3 length is 15 residues. The sequencing used peripheral blood, collected from a patient treated with photon-based radiotherapy. V usage is TRBV10-3 and J usage is TRBJ2-1; 13 bases agree with TRBD2. The source of this sequence is a man aged 45 to 65 with gastric cancer. CDR3 loop: CAISATSGRGNEQFF. The DNA for the CDR3 is TGTGCCATCAGTGCAACTAGCGGGAGGGGTAATGAGCAGTTCTTC.